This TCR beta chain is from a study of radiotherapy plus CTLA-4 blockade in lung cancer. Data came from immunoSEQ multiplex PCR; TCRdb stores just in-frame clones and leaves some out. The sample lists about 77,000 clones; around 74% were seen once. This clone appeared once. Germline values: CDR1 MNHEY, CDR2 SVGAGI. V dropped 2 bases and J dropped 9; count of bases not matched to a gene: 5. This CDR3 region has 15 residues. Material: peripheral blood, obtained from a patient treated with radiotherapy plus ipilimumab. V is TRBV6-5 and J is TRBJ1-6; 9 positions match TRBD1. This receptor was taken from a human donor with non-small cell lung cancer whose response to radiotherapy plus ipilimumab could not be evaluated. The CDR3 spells CASSYSGQGTSPLHF. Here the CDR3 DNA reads TGTGCCAGCAGTTACAGTGGACAGGGGACTTCACCCCTCCACTTT.